The 27 T cell receptor beta chains given below trace back to one sample, sequenced in a study of control samples from healthy donors and cancer patients. Measured with immunoSEQ multiplex PCR; TCRdb has only the in-frame clones, and not every one. The table records 120,000 or so clones, over 75% of them present only once. Sequencing was done on a sample of blood. The receptors derive from a man between 60 and 70 years old in good health.

V and J are TRBV4-1 and TRBJ2-7; the D call may be TRBD1 or TRBD2 (5 bases each). Germline V gene lookup returns CDR1 MGHRA and CDR2 YSYEKL. Between the trimmed V and J ends, which lost 1 base and 3 bases, there was a span of 13 bases. This CDR3 has 15 residues. The CDR3 nucleotides are TGCGCCAGCAGCCAAGGGTCACAGGACTTCTACGAGCAGTACTTC. It yields the protein CASSQGSQDFYEQYF.

CDR3 region: CASSLATGSGANVLTF. Here the CDR3 DNA reads TGTGCCAGCAGTTTAGCTACAGGGTCTGGGGCCAACGTCCTGACTTTC. The chain recombines TRBV28 with TRBJ2-6, with D maybe TRBD1 (6 bases). This CDR3 region has 16 residues. The V end lost 2 bases, the J end lost 1 base, and 9 bases lay between the germline ends. From germline, CDR1 is MDHEN and CDR2 SYDVKM.

This sequence joins TRBV2 and TRBJ1-3; D is possibly TRBD1 (5 bases). The ends were cut back, 7 bases at V and 0 bases at J, with 13 bases in the middle. Germline V gives CDR1 SNHLY, CDR2 FYNNEI. There are 15 residues in the CDR3. The CDR3 nucleotides are TGTGCCAGCACCAAGACCAGGGTCTCTGGAAACACCATATATTTT. It encodes CASTKTRVSGNTIYF.

This clone was picked up one time. The genes are TRBV27 and TRBJ1-2; a weak D match, TRBD1 (6 bases). CDR3 size: 17 residues. V was clipped by 3 bases and J by 5 bases, with 22 bases between them. Germline lookup yields CDR1 MNHEY and CDR2 SMNVEV (reference sequence). DNA of the CDR3: TGTGCCAGCAGTTTGTTCTCTGCGGGGGCGCAGGAATATGGCTACACCTTC. Translated: CASSLFSAGAQEYGYTF.

The chain couples TRBV30 to TRBJ2-7; tentative D call: TRBD2 (5 bases). The germline gives CDR1 GTSNPN, CDR2 SVGIG (reference sequence). CDR3 length: 13 residues. V lost 2 bases and J 6 bases, leaving 14 bases between the germline ends. The CDR3 DNA is TGTGCCTGGAGTCGGGAAGGGAGAGGCGAGCAGTACTTC. Encoded protein: CAWSREGRGEQYF. Filled out from reference TRBV30 and TRBJ2-7, the complete variable domain reads SQTIHQWPATLVQPVGSPLSLECTVEGTSNPNLYWYRQAAGRGLQLLFYSVGIGQISSEVPQNLSASRPQDRQFILSSKKLLLSDSGFYLCAWSREGRGEQYFGPGTRLTVT.

J is TRBJ1-1 and V is TRBV6-5; TRBD1 matches at 7 bases. Germline CDR1 reads MNHEY; CDR2 reads SVGAGI. Trimming removed 6 bases from V and 10 bases from J; junction bases left unmatched: 14. This CDR3 is built from 14 residues. CDR3 sequence reads: CASSFTTGDYRAFF. The CDR3 nucleotides read TGTGCCAGCAGCTTTACTACAGGGGATTATCGAGCTTTCTTT.

This clone was detected only a few times. V and J are TRBV7-8 and TRBJ1-3; 7 positions match TRBD1. This CDR3 has 14 residues. V trimming: 5 bases; J trimming: 4 bases; junction bases outside the gene matches: 5. The V gene's germline CDR1 is SGHVS and CDR2 FQNEAQ. CDR3 in DNA: TGTGCCAGCAGCGCTCAACAGGGGGGAAACACCATATATTTT. This gives the protein CASSAQQGGNTIYF.

DNA of the CDR3: TGCGCCAGCTCGCCCGACAGGGGCGTCTATGGCTACACCTTC. This encodes CASSPDRGVYGYTF. The chain employs TRBV5-1 and TRBJ1-2; 8 nucleotides agree with TRBD1. The CDR3 sequence is 14 residues long. With V trimmed by 7 bases and J by 4 bases, 9 bases remained unmatched. CDR1 is SGHRS, CDR2 YFSETQ, per germline.

The J gene is TRBJ1-5, the V gene TRBV18; tentatively, D is TRBD1 (5 bases). Germline values: CDR1 KGHSH, CDR2 LQKENI. The length of the CDR3 is 15 residues. V dropped 3 bases and J dropped 5 bases, with 14 bases sitting between them. The CDR3 here is CASSPDQGRYQPQHF. The CDR3 bases are TGTGCCAGCTCACCTGATCAGGGTAGATATCAGCCCCAGCATTTT.

The V and J genes are TRBV5-1 and TRBJ2-1; 8 positions match TRBD1. The V and J ends lost 4 bases and 3 bases, in that order; junction bases with no gene match: 9. Germline CDR1 is SGHRS and CDR2 is YFSETQ. The CDR3 spans 16 residues. CDR3 protein: CASSPDGQGFYNEQFF. For the CDR3, the DNA is TGCGCCAGCAGCCCCGATGGACAGGGCTTCTACAATGAGCAGTTCTTC.

The chain has TRBV3-1 (or the pseudogene TRBV3-2) and TRBJ2-2; D is ambiguous. Germline V lookup: CDR1 LGHDT, CDR2 YNNKEL (reference sequence). Trimming took off 4 bases at V and 4 bases at J, with 10 bases between the two ends. This CDR3 contains 14 residues. In nucleotides, the CDR3 is TGTGCCAGCAGCCTACTCCAAACCACCGGGGAGCTGTTTTTT. Its protein is CASSLLQTTGELFF.

The CDR3 DNA follows: TGTGCCAGCAACTGGGACACCGATAATTCACCCCTCCACTTT. Its protein product is CASNWDTDNSPLHF. The chain recombines TRBV7-9 with TRBJ1-6, with D perhaps TRBD1 (6 bases). Germline CDR1 is SEHNR and CDR2 is FQNEAQ (reference sequence). The CDR3 has 14 residues. V lost 7 bases and J 5 bases, leaving 12 bases between the germline ends.

V gene TRBV5-1 combines with J gene TRBJ1-1, with D hard to call. The germline gives CDR1 SGHRS, CDR2 YFSETQ. V shed 4 bases and J shed 11 bases, with 24 bases lying between them. The CDR3 has 15 residues. The CDR3 bases are TGCGCCAGCAGCCTTTCGGGCGGGCCGATCGGATTTGCTTTCTTT. This encodes CASSLSGGPIGFAFF.

This chain connects TRBV24-1 to TRBJ1-4; 12 nucleotides agree with TRBD1. Losses at the gene ends were 4 bases for V and 3 bases for J; bases not matched to a gene: 8. CDR3 length: 18 amino acids. Germline CDR1 is KGHDR and CDR2 is SFDVKD. The CDR3 reads CATSDPGTGGAANEKLFF. DNA for the CDR3: TGTGCCACCAGTGACCCCGGGACAGGGGGCGCGGCTAATGAAAAACTGTTTTTT.

Here the CDR3 reads CASSIPKQYTEAFF. CDR3 sequence (DNA): TGTGCCAGTAGTATACCCAAACAGTACACTGAAGCTTTCTTT. The gene calls are TRBV19 and TRBJ1-1; D remains unclear. With 2 bases removed from V and 3 bases from J, the gap between germline ends came to 10 bases. This CDR3 has 14 amino acids. Germline V gives CDR1 LNHDA, CDR2 SQIVND (reference sequence).

This chain connects TRBV18 to TRBJ2-1; TRBD1 is a possible D gene (5 bases). In germline, CDR1 is KGHSH, CDR2 LQKENI. Trimming took off 5 bases at V and 5 bases at J, with 10 bases between the two ends. The CDR3 is 13 amino acids. As DNA, the CDR3 is TGTGCCAGCTCAACACAACAGGACAATGAGCAGTTCTTC. This translates into CASSTQQDNEQFF.

V is TRBV6-5 and J is TRBJ2-1, with D tentatively TRBD2 (5 bases). Germline V gives CDR1 MNHEY, CDR2 SVGAGI. Trimming took off 4 bases at V and 4 bases at J, with 5 bases between the two ends. This CDR3 comprises 12 residues. CDR3 sequence: CASSWEYNEQFF. The CDR3 DNA is TGTGCCAGCAGTTGGGAGTACAATGAGCAGTTCTTC.

The J gene is TRBJ2-2, the V gene TRBV15, with a weak D call TRBD1 (6 bases). The CDR3 length is 18 residues. CDR1 and CDR2 (germline): LNHNV, YYDKDF (reference sequence). V was shortened by 1 base and J by 4 bases, with 19 bases between the two germline ends. DNA of the CDR3: TGTGCCACCAGCAGAGGGGGTCGGCGGCAGGGGATCACCGGGGAGCTGTTTTTT. Translated: CATSRGGRRQGITGELFF.

The chain combines TRBV20-1 with TRBJ1-2, with D maybe TRBD1 (6 bases). V was cut by 3 bases and J by 8 bases, with 16 bases left in between. Germline V gives CDR1 DFQATT, CDR2 SNEGSKA (reference sequence). The CDR3 has 13 amino acids. As DNA, the CDR3 is TGCAGTGCTAGTTCAGGGGCGCCTGGCGGCTACACCTTC. It is translated as CSASSGAPGGYTF.

The V call is TRBV19, the J call TRBJ2-2; D might be TRBD1 (6 bases). CDR1 is LNHDA and CDR2 is SQIVND in the germline V gene (reference sequence). The CDR3 contains 14 residues. V lost 4 bases and J 4 bases, leaving 10 bases between the germline ends. The CDR3 sequence is CASSRQVATGELFF. The CDR3 nucleotides are TGTGCCAGTAGTAGACAGGTGGCCACCGGGGAGCTGTTTTTT.

V and J are TRBV10-2 and TRBJ1-1; possible D gene TRBD1, 5 bases. Germline V gene sequence: CDR1 WSHSY, CDR2 SAAADI. The V end lost 0 bases, the J end lost 4 bases, and 9 bases lay between the germline ends. This CDR3 has 14 amino acids. The CDR3 region has the DNA TGCGCCAGCAGTGAGTCCGCGGGGCCCACTGAAGCTTTCTTT. Protein sequence: CASSESAGPTEAFF.

The chain is built from TRBV19 and TRBJ1-2; D is undetermined. V was shortened by 2 bases and J by 5 bases, with 3 bases between the two germline ends. This CDR3 has 11 residues. The germline gives CDR1 LNHDA, CDR2 SQIVND (reference sequence). CDR3 bases: TGTGCCAGTAGTATACGGTATGGCTACACCTTC. Translated: CASSIRYGYTF.

The V call is TRBV7-2, the J call TRBJ2-2; D possibly uses TRBD1 or TRBD2 (6 bases each). Germline lookup yields CDR1 SGHTA and CDR2 FQGNSA. Trimming cost V 4 bases and J 7 bases, with 13 bases left between them. CDR3 length equals 14 residues. CDR3 sequence (DNA): TGTGCCAGCAGCTCGCCCCGGGGGCGCGGGGAGCTGTTTTTT. It specifies CASSSPRGRGELFF.

The rearrangement uses TRBV6-8 and TRBJ1-5; TRBD1 matches 8 bases. The CDR3 runs 21 residues. The germline V gene has CDR1 MNHGY and CDR2 SAAAGT. The V segment lost 0 bases and the J segment 0 bases; nucleotides outside the gene matches: 16. The CDR3 nucleotides are TGTGCCAGCAGTTACTCGCAGCAGCGCGGAGACAGGGGATATAGCAATCAGCCCCAGCATTTT. Translating it yields CASSYSQQRGDRGYSNQPQHF.

The chain links TRBV27 to TRBJ2-1; no firm D call. Trimming pared 0 bases from V and 7 bases from J, leaving 7 bases between. Germline V lookup: CDR1 MNHEY, CDR2 SMNVEV (reference sequence). This CDR3 has 13 residues. Here the CDR3 reads CASSLSSSNEQFF. The CDR3 nucleotides are TGTGCCAGCAGTTTATCGAGCTCGAATGAGCAGTTCTTC.

The CDR3 loop is CASSPPQGGWNTEAFF. The CDR3 DNA follows: TGTGCCAGCTCACCACCGCAAGGGGGCTGGAACACTGAAGCTTTCTTT. The chain recombines TRBV18 with TRBJ1-1; TRBD1 aligns across 7 bases. CDR3 size: 16 residues. CDR1 and CDR2 (germline): KGHSH, LQKENI. Trimming cost V 0 bases and J 1 base; bases outside gene matches: 5. Based on the CDR3 plus reference TRBV18 and TRBJ1-1, the full variable domain is NAGVMQNPRHLVRRRGQEARLRCSPMKGHSHVYWYRQLPEEGLKFMVYLQKENIIDESGMPKERFSAEFPKEGPSILRIQQVVRGDSAAYFCASSPPQGGWNTEAFFGQGTRLTVV.

The chain uses TRBV2 and TRBJ1-1; 10 bases are a match to TRBD1. This CDR3 has 13 residues. The V gene's germline CDR1 is SNHLY and CDR2 FYNNEI. V shed 6 bases and J 6 bases; nucleotides not matched to a gene: 4. This CDR3 is CASRGQGFAEAFF. CDR3 nucleotide sequence: TGTGCCAGCAGGGGACAGGGGTTTGCTGAAGCTTTCTTT.